This T cell receptor beta chain was recorded in a study of T-cell reconstitution after alpha-beta-depleted transplantation in children. This clonotype was found many times. Molecular barcoding with unique molecular identifiers was used for the TCRbeta library. Each CDR3 protein gets one entry after TCRdb re-called the PCR reads with MiXCR. The data show about 690,000 distinct CDR3 sequences, roughly 15% seen once. CDR3 length equals 13 residues. Deletions cut 7 bases from V and 6 bases from J, with 15 bases between. Germline assignment: CDR1 MGHDK and CDR2 SYGVNS. V usage is TRBV25-1 and J usage is TRBJ1-2; D uncertain. The clonotype comes from a human donor who donated a stem cell graft to a child with acute myeloid leukemia. Sample: PBMCs from the stem cell graft donor, taken from the stem cell graft. CDR3 DNA: TGTGCCAGCATCGGGTATGGGGAGAATGGCTACACCTTC. Amino acids: CASIGYGENGYTF.